These T cell receptor beta chains were read from a single sample in a study of shared clonotypes between healthy human individuals. Sequenced by immunoSEQ multiplex PCR; TCRdb stores in-frame clones only, minus some. The table has roughly 2,500,000 clones, approximately 93% seen once. The sequenced sample was naive CD4+ T cells from PBMCs. All receptors come from a man younger than 30 in good health. Some clones in this sample may be carry-over from other donors' samples. Both conserved end residues are part of each CDR3. Part of the rows lack a size; the others show once, few, many or a class for expanded clones.

clone_size: few
v_call: TRBV7-9
cdr3_length: 15
cdr3_aa: CASSFVGTLGGEQYF

clone_size: NA
v_call: TRBV6-5
cdr3_length: 13
cdr3_aa: CASSRNRVTEAFF

clone_size: once
v_call: TRBV30
cdr3_length: 14
cdr3_aa: CAWRGPGSNQPQHF

clone_size: NA
v_call: TRBV5-4
cdr3_length: 15
cdr3_aa: CASSLGLAGVNEQYF

clone_size: NA
v_call: TRBV18
cdr3_length: 15
cdr3_aa: CASSPDRVANYGYTF

clone_size: once
v_call: TRBV4-2
cdr3_length: 16
cdr3_aa: CASSQGSPGGIQTQYF

clone_size: few
v_call: TRBV7-2
cdr3_length: 15
cdr3_aa: CASSLDLGTEVEAFF

clone_size: NA
v_call: TRBV2
cdr3_length: 11
cdr3_aa: CASSAVYEQYF

clone_size: NA
v_call: TRBV5-1
cdr3_length: 15
cdr3_aa: CASSREGAGANVLTF

clone_size: NA
v_call: TRBV7-3
cdr3_length: 13
cdr3_aa: CASRLGTGNEQFF

clone_size: NA
v_call: TRBV6-5
cdr3_length: 13
cdr3_aa: CASSPPGRREQYF

clone_size: NA
v_call: TRBV28
cdr3_length: 15
cdr3_aa: CASSLLTSGYYEQYF

clone_size: NA
v_call: TRBV5-1
cdr3_length: 15
cdr3_aa: CASSTSGGTNEKLFF

clone_size: NA
v_call: TRBV27
cdr3_length: 15
cdr3_aa: CASSERTGPNEKLFF

clone_size: NA
v_call: TRBV7-2
cdr3_length: 15
cdr3_aa: CASSPQGAPGNTIYF

clone_size: once
v_call: TRBV19
cdr3_length: 15
cdr3_aa: CASSADRADDTEAFF

clone_size: NA
v_call: TRBV10-3
cdr3_length: 15
cdr3_aa: CAISVLAGGVYEQFF

clone_size: NA
v_call: TRBV7-6
cdr3_length: 15
cdr3_aa: CASSHGQNLYNEQFF

clone_size: NA
v_call: TRBV5-6
cdr3_length: 16
cdr3_aa: CASSLGTGTATGEQYF

clone_size: NA
v_call: TRBV27
cdr3_length: 14
cdr3_aa: CASSLRGLNTEAFF

clone_size: NA
v_call: TRBV6-1
cdr3_length: 12
cdr3_aa: CASWDSNQPQHF

clone_size: NA
v_call: TRBV12-5
cdr3_length: 13
cdr3_aa: CASGRQGTYEQYF

clone_size: NA
v_call: TRBV14
cdr3_length: 15
cdr3_aa: CASSQGAPSYNEQFF

clone_size: NA
v_call: TRBV28
cdr3_length: 15
cdr3_aa: CASSPQNLAKNIQYF

clone_size: NA
v_call: TRBV29-1
cdr3_length: 13
cdr3_aa: CSTNSGNRGEQFF

clone_size: NA
v_call: TRBV2
cdr3_length: 15
cdr3_aa: CASSLGLAGGDTQYF